The T cell receptor (beta chain) under discussion was sequenced for a study of T-cell memory formation after mild COVID-19. Across the whole study: The two donors had largely donor-specific TCR clusters.

TCRdb redid the calling of the 5' RACE reads with MiXCR, one entry per CDR3 protein. There are over 350,000 distinct CDR3 sequences in the sample; approximately 25% occur only once, and around 9% lies in the top ten. The study's findings and limits: Pre-infection memory already had some responding clones, implying cross-reactive memory joined.

The CDR3 is 15 residues long. V lost 7 bases to trimming and J lost 5 bases, with 15 bases between them. Germline lookup yields CDR1 ENHRY and CDR2 SYGVKD. This clonotype appeared a single time. Its specificity is unknown. The sequenced sample consisted of PBMCs or a T cell subset sorted from them (not recorded which). The TCR was taken from an adult woman who had mild COVID-19 (a few samples of this study predate the infection). Cell type and time point are not known. The J gene is TRBJ1-6, the V gene TRBV10-3; D is possibly TRBD1 (5 bases). CDR3 loop: CAITAGQGDNSPLHF. In DNA form, the CDR3 reads TGTGCCATCACTGCCGGCCAGGGTGATAATTCACCCCTCCACTTT.